This passage covers 12 T cell receptor beta chains from one sample sequenced in a study of T cell responses to AZD1222 COVID-19 vaccine. Method: immunoSEQ multiplex PCR; TCRdb's copy keeps in-frame clones and lacks some. The sample comprises some 100,000 clones, approximately 86% of which are singletons, and 15% to 20% rests with the top ten. The source was peripheral blood, collected 28 days after the second AZD1222 dose. Receptor source: an adult who received the AZD1222 COVID-19 vaccine.

The rearrangement links TRBV6-6 to TRBJ2-5, with TRBD1 matching 7 bases. The germline V gene has CDR1 MNHNY and CDR2 SVGAGI (reference sequence). Unmatched junction bases numbered 10, after V lost 5 bases and J lost 4 bases. The CDR3 consists of 15 residues. CDR3 sequence (DNA): TGTGCCAGCAGTATCAGACAGGGTTTGGGAGAGACCCAGTACTTC. Its protein is CASSIRQGLGETQYF.

The chain combines TRBV7-2 with TRBJ2-1; 9 positions match TRBD2. Trimming at V came to 4 bases and at J to 6 bases, leaving 10 bases not matched to a gene. The germline gives CDR1 SGHTA, CDR2 FQGNSA. The CDR3 loop spans 16 amino acids. CDR3 loop: CASSSLGRGGPNEQFF. DNA for the CDR3: TGTGCCAGCAGCTCGCTCGGGCGGGGGGGCCCCAATGAGCAGTTCTTC.

The rearrangement joins TRBV5-8 to TRBJ1-1; D unclear. Germline V gene data show CDR1 as SGHTS and CDR2 as YDEGEE. V lost 3 bases, J lost 7 bases, and 7 bases lay in between. This CDR3 contains 11 residues. In DNA form, the CDR3 reads TGTGCCAGCAGCTCCACGTTTGAAGCTTTCTTT. Protein: CASSSTFEAFF.

This chain links TRBV5-1 with TRBJ1-1; 7 nucleotides align to TRBD1. Germline assignment: CDR1 SGHRS and CDR2 YFSETQ. The CDR3 contains 17 residues. V shed 1 base, J shed 2 bases, and the junction held 11 bases outside the gene matches. The CDR3 DNA is TGCGCCAGCAGCTTGACCCCATCGGACAGGCTTAACACTGAAGCTTTCTTT. Encoded protein: CASSLTPSDRLNTEAFF.

The chain couples TRBV3-1 (or the pseudogene TRBV3-2) to TRBJ1-6; 8 bases line up with TRBD1. V shed 4 bases and J 8 bases; nucleotides not matched to a gene: 10. The CDR3 has 16 amino acids. Germline CDR1 and CDR2: LGHDT and YNNKEL (reference sequence). This chain's CDR3 is CASSLDWTGRDSPLHF. In DNA, the CDR3 is TGTGCCAGCAGCCTCGACTGGACAGGGAGGGATTCACCCCTCCACTTT.

This sequence joins TRBV9 and TRBJ2-7; no reliable D call. The CDR3 sequence is 13 residues long. Germline CDR1 and CDR2: SGDLS and YYNGEE. V was cut by 0 bases and J by 7 bases, with 11 bases left in between. The CDR3 reads CASSVAQGSEQYF. The DNA of the CDR3 is TGTGCCAGCAGCGTAGCCCAAGGTTCGGAGCAGTACTTC.

V gene TRBV2 combines with J gene TRBJ1-1; 10 nucleotides match TRBD1. Germline CDR1 SNHLY, CDR2 FYNNEI. Trimming removed 6 bases from V and 5 bases from J; junction bases left unmatched: 12. This CDR3 is 16 amino acids long. CDR3 coding DNA: TGTGCCAGCAGGAGGTACGGGACAGGGGTGGCAACTGAAGCTTTCTTT. Residues: CASRRYGTGVATEAFF.

The chain has TRBV4-1 and TRBJ1-6; D gene unclear. Trimming pared 3 bases from V and 9 bases from J, leaving 12 bases between. This CDR3 is 14 amino acids long. Germline values: CDR1 MGHRA, CDR2 YSYEKL. The CDR3 nucleotides are TGCGCCAGCAGCCAGGCCCTTGGCATTTCACCCCTCCACTTT. Translated: CASSQALGISPLHF.

This clone was picked up one time. J is TRBJ2-7 and V is TRBV5-6; D tentatively reads TRBD1 or TRBD2 (5 bases each). Trimming pared 4 bases from V and 2 bases from J, leaving 10 bases between. The germline V gene encodes CDR1 SGHDT and CDR2 YYEEEE. This CDR3 comprises 13 residues. CDR3 protein: CASSRRGAYEQYF. The CDR3 bases are TGTGCCAGCAGCCGGAGAGGGGCCTACGAGCAGTACTTC.

The chain couples TRBV7-9 to TRBJ2-6; tentative D call: TRBD1 (5 bases). Germline-derived CDR1 and CDR2 are SEHNR and FQNEAQ (reference sequence). CDR3 size: 16 residues. Trimming took 1 base from V and 1 from J, leaving 8 bases between them. The chain's CDR3 is CASSLGDSSGANVLTF. CDR3 coding DNA: TGTGCCAGCAGCTTAGGAGACAGTTCTGGGGCCAACGTCCTGACTTTC.

This rearrangement joins TRBV3-1 (or the pseudogene TRBV3-2) to TRBJ2-7; D is perhaps TRBD1 (6 bases). The CDR3 sequence is 14 residues long. Germline values: CDR1 LGHDT, CDR2 YNNKEL (reference sequence). The germline V and J ends were trimmed by 4 bases and 5 bases, with 15 bases remaining between them. CDR3 sequence reads: CASSLSARGNEQYF. The CDR3 DNA sequence: TGTGCCAGCAGCCTATCCGCCAGGGGAAACGAGCAGTACTTC.

CDR3 nucleotides: TGTGCCAGCAGCTCCGGGGAAAACACCGGGGAGCTGTTTTTT. Its protein product is CASSSGENTGELFF. The chain has TRBV7-2 and TRBJ2-2; maybe TRBD2 (5 bases). From germline, CDR1 is SGHTA and CDR2 FQGNSA. Trimming left V 4 bases short and J 2 bases short, with 8 bases between. The CDR3 consists of 14 residues.